This entry features one T cell receptor beta chain sequence. The germline V gene has CDR1 MNHEY and CDR2 SVGAGI. This CDR3 has 13 residues. Trimming stripped 8 bases from V and 1 base from J, with 9 bases between. Per the original data handling: Estimates of nucleated cell counts were drawn from the amplification of reference gene primers. TCRdb's copy holds only in-frame clones and misses some; the assay was immunoSEQ multiplex PCR. Clone size and the V and J calls come from that table; the DNA yielded D and trimming. The table lists 300,000 or so clones, 85% to 90% of them singletons, with roughly 3.6% in the top ten. The data were taken from a study of blood T cell repertoires in COVID-19. Study overall: Donors in the United States, Italy and Spain gave samples during acute or convalescent COVID-19. PBMCs, B-cell-depleted T cells, or T cells were the source of the cDNA or gDNA that made up the material.

The specimen was peripheral blood. The receptor comes from a woman aged 40 to 49 with acute or convalescent COVID-19. The chain has TRBV6-5 and TRBJ1-3; the D gene is possibly TRBD1 (5 bases). Here the CDR3 reads CASSGVSGNTIYF. CDR3 nucleotide sequence: TGTGCCAGCTCGGGGGTATCTGGAAACACCATATATTTT.